Below, 21 T cell receptor beta chains from the same sample are listed, as sequenced in a study of monozygotic twins with inflammatory bowel disease (dated by TCRdb to between 2018 and 2020). Preparation of the library involved 5' RACE. The run used an Illumina HiSeq 2500. The reads were reprocessed in TCRdb, with one entry per CDR3 protein sequence and no accompanying DNA. The sample table holds under 350,000 distinct CDR3 sequences. The top ten hold over 5% of the sample. The sequenced sample was blood. The receptors come from a human donor with ulcerative colitis or Crohn's disease, or a healthy co-twin of an affected twin (not recorded which).

V usage is TRBV5-6 and J usage is TRBJ1-5; checking the TCRdb D call of TRBD1 is not possible without DNA. The germline V gene has CDR1 SGHDT and CDR2 YYEEEE. The CDR3 extends over 12 amino acids. CDR3: CASSFMGAPQHF.

The J gene is TRBJ2-1, the V gene TRBV12-3 or TRBV12-4; the TCRdb call, TRBD1, lacks DNA for checking. The length of the CDR3 is 12 residues. Here the CDR3 reads CASSPRQGSQFF.

The chain is built from TRBV3-1 and TRBJ1-2. The CDR3 consists of 12 residues. The germline V gene has CDR1 LGHDT and CDR2 YNNKEL (reference sequence). CDR3 loop: CASSQEPYGYTF.

The chain employs TRBV7-9 and TRBJ2-7; as DNA is missing, the TRBD1 call by TCRdb cannot be tested. The length of the CDR3 is 15 residues. CDR1 SEHNR and CDR2 FQNEAQ come from the germline V gene (reference sequence). The CDR3 protein is CASSAQGLGSYEQYF.

The chain employs TRBV2 and TRBJ1-2. CDR3 length equals 13 residues. CDR1 and CDR2 from the germline V gene are SNHLY and FYNNEI. The CDR3 loop reads CASSELAVVIYTF.

This chain connects TRBV28 to TRBJ1-5; TCRdb selects TRBD1, and the lack of DNA leaves this call unchecked. The CDR3 contains 15 residues. The germline V gene has CDR1 MDHEN and CDR2 SYDVKM. CDR3 sequence reads: CASSPGQDAYQPQHF.

V and J are TRBV7-9 and TRBJ1-5; TCRdb names TRBD1, which stays unverified in the absence of DNA. This CDR3 region has 15 residues. The germline V gene has CDR1 SEHNR and CDR2 FQNEAQ (reference sequence). The CDR3 loop reads CASSLQGGVDQPQHF.

The chain links TRBV11-3 to TRBJ2-2; TCRdb calls TRBD1, which cannot be checked without DNA. This CDR3 is 16 amino acids long. Per germline, CDR1 SGHNT and CDR2 YENEEA. CDR3 region: CASSSRQTGDTGELFF.

The chain links TRBV12-3 or TRBV12-4 to TRBJ2-1; TCRdb's D call of TRBD2 is untestable without DNA. The length of the CDR3 is 14 residues. CDR3 protein: CASRSSGRAGEQFF.

This rearrangement joins TRBV6-2 or TRBV6-3 to TRBJ1-3; with no DNA, the TCRdb D assignment of TRBD1 cannot be verified. In germline, CDR1 is MNHEY, CDR2 SVGEGT. The CDR3 has 16 amino acids. The CDR3 loop reads CASSFILSSSGNTIYF.

The chain carries TRBV7-6 and TRBJ2-5; the D gene TCRdb calls, TRBD2, cannot be checked with no DNA. Germline V lookup: CDR1 SGHVS, CDR2 FNYEAQ. CDR3 length equals 15 residues. The CDR3 loop is CASSLILSPQETQNF.

This chain uses TRBV7-9 with TRBJ2-3. Germline loops: CDR1 SEHNR, CDR2 FQNEAQ (reference sequence). This CDR3 region has 15 residues. CDR3 amino acids: CASSLSKVGRDTQYF.

The chain's CDR3 is CASSKDSGRSSYEQYF. The gene calls are TRBV7-2 and TRBJ2-7; the D call from TCRdb, TRBD2, cannot be confirmed without DNA. Looked up from germline, CDR1 is SGHTA and CDR2 is FQGNSA. CDR3 size: 16 residues.

This rearrangement joins TRBV27 to TRBJ2-7; checking the TCRdb D call of TRBD1 is not possible without DNA. CDR1 MNHEY and CDR2 SMNVEV come from the germline V gene (reference sequence). This CDR3 is 11 amino acids long. CDR3 residues: CASSPWQWQYF.

The CDR3 loop reads CASSSGGGGNQPQHF. This chain uses TRBV28 with TRBJ1-5; the TRBD1 assignment by TCRdb is unverifiable without DNA. CDR3 length: 15 residues. CDR1 and CDR2 from the germline V gene are MDHEN and SYDVKM.

The chain combines TRBV20-1 with TRBJ2-5; TCRdb's D call, TRBD2, is unchecked because there is no DNA. The germline CDR1 and CDR2 sequences are DFQATT and SNEGSKA (reference sequence). CDR3 length equals 15 residues. This CDR3 reads CSARDLRLEGETQYF.

The chain uses TRBV4-2 and TRBJ2-1. CDR1 and CDR2 from the germline V gene are LGHNA and YNFKEQ. This CDR3 is built from 12 residues. CDR3 residues: CASSQERDEQFF.

The chain is built from TRBV11-1 and TRBJ2-3; the D call from TCRdb, TRBD2, cannot be confirmed without DNA. Germline CDR1 and CDR2: SGHAT and FQDESV (reference sequence). The CDR3 sequence is 18 residues long. This chain's CDR3 is CASSLESRAFPKADTQYF.

This chain connects TRBV7-9 to TRBJ1-1. The germline V gene has CDR1 SEHNR and CDR2 FQNEAQ (reference sequence). The CDR3 runs 13 residues. The CDR3 reads CASSLQRGTEAFF.

This rearrangement joins TRBV6-2 or TRBV6-3 to TRBJ1-1. This CDR3 contains 14 residues. Germline V CDR1 and CDR2: MNHEY, SVGEGT. CDR3 protein: CASSYIYGNTEAFF.

This chain joins TRBV20-1 and TRBJ1-2; TCRdb calls TRBD1, which cannot be checked without DNA. The germline V gene encodes CDR1 DFQATT and CDR2 SNEGSKA (reference sequence). The CDR3 consists of 14 residues. CDR3 residues: CSPAGQGGSGGYTF.